The clone carrying this T cell receptor (beta chain) has a handful of counts. TCRdb ran MiXCR on the 5' RACE reads and lists one entry per CDR3 protein. The table lists some 120,000 distinct CDR3 sequences, 12% of them singletons. Per germline, CDR1 MGHRA and CDR2 YSYEKL. The CDR3 runs to 14 residues. V lost 0 bases and J 7 bases, leaving 10 bases between the germline ends. These data originate in a study of spatial heterogeneity in lung cancer. Noted time point: blood at routine non-recurrence follow-up after resection. Whole RNA, which was extracted from tumor, nontumor lung tissue or frozen PBMC, was sequenced without any cell sorting.

The sequence came from a male donor with early-stage non-small cell lung cancer. The sequencing here drew on PBMCs, taken at follow-up. This chain uses TRBV4-1 with TRBJ2-1, with D perhaps TRBD2 (6 bases). The CDR3 protein is CASSQDATRNEQFF. The CDR3 DNA reads TGCGCCAGCAGCCAAGATGCGACTAGGAATGAGCAGTTCTTC.